This paragraph reports one T cell receptor (beta chain). The data are from a study of cytomegalovirus exposure and HLA in healthy donors. CDR1 is SGHVS and CDR2 is FQNEAQ in the germline V gene. CDR3 length: 13 amino acids. The V gene end was trimmed by 5 bases and the J gene end by 3 bases; junction bases not matched to a gene: 3. The PCR had 60 Vbeta and 13 Jbeta primers. The assay was immunoSEQ multiplex PCR, and TCRdb's table has in-frame clones only and misses some. This sample has more than 45,000 clones; about two thirds occur once, and the top ten carry less than 20%. Specimen: PBMCs. This clonotype originated in a woman aged 55-75 years in good health and CMV-seropositive. V and J are TRBV7-8 and TRBJ2-5; 7 bases line up with TRBD2. This chain's CDR3 is CASSPGGEETQYF. DNA for the CDR3: TGTGCCAGCAGCCCGGGGGGAGAAGAGACCCAGTACTTC.